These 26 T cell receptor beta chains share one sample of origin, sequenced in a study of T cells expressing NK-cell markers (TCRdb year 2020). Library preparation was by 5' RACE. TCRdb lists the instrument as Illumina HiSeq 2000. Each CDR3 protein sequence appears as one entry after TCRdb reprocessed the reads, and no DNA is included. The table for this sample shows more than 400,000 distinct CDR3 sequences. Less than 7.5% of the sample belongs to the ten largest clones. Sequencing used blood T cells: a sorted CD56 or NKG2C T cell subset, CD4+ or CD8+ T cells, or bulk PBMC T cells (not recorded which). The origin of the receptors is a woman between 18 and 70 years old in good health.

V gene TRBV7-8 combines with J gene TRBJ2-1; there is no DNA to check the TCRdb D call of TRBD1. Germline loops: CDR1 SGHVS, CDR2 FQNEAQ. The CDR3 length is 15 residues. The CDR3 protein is CASGSSAPSYNEQFF.

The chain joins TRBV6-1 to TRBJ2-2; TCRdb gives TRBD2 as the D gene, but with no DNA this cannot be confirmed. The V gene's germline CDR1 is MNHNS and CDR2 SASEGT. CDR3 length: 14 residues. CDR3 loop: CASSDRRYTGELFF.

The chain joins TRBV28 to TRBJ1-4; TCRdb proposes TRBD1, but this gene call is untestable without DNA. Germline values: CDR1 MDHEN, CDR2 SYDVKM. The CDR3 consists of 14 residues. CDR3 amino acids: CASSLGGGWEKLFF.

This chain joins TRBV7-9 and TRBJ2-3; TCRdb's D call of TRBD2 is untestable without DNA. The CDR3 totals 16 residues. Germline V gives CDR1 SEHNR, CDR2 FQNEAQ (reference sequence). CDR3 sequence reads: CASSAWTSGPTDTQYF. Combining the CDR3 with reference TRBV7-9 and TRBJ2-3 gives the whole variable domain DTGVSQNPRHKITKRGQNVTFRCDPISEHNRLYWYRQTLGQGPEFLTYFQNEAQLEKSRLLSDRFSAERPKGSFSTLEIQRTEQGDSAMYLCASSAWTSGPTDTQYFGPGTRLTVL.

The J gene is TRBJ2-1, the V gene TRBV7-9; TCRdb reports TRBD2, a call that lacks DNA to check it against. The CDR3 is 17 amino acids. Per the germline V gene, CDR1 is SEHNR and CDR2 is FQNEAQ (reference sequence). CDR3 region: CASSPGKATSGLVEQFF. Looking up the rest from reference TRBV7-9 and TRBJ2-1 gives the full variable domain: DTGVSQNPRHKITKRGQNVTFRCDPISEHNRLYWYRQTLGQGPEFLTYFQNEAQLEKSRLLSDRFSAERPKGSFSTLEIQRTEQGDSAMYLCASSPGKATSGLVEQFFGPGTRLTVL.

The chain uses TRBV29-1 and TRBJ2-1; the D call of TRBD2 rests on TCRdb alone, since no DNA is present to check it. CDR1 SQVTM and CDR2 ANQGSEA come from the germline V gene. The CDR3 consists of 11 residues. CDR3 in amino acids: CSHGRANEQFF.

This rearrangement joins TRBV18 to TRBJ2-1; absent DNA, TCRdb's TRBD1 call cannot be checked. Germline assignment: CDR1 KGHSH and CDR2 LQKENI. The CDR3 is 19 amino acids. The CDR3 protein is CASSPLRGGRPTGYNEQFF.

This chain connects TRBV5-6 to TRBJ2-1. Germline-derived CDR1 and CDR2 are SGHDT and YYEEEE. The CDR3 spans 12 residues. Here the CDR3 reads CASSLVRGGQFF.

This chain's CDR3 is CSVGVPNEQFF. V usage is TRBV29-1 and J usage is TRBJ2-1; TCRdb indicates TRBD1, and absent DNA this call remains unverified. Germline CDR1 reads SQVTM; CDR2 reads ANQGSEA. CDR3 length: 11 residues.

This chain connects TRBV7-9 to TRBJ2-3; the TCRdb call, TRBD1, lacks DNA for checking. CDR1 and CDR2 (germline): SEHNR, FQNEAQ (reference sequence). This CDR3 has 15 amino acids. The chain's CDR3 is CASSLAEGSTDTQYF.

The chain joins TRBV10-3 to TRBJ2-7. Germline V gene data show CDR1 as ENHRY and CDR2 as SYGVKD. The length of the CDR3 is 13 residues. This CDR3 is CAIGWDYSYEQYF.

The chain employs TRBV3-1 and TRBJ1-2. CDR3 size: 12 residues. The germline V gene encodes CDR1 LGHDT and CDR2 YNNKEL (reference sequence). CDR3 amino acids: CASSQTEDGYTF.

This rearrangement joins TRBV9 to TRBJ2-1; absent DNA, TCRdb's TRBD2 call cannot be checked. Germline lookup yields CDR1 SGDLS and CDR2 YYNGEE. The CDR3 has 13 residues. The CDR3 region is CASSTLSAGEQFF.

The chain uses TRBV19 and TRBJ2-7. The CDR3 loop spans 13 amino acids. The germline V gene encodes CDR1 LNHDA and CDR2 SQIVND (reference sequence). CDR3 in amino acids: CASRDPRAYEQYF.

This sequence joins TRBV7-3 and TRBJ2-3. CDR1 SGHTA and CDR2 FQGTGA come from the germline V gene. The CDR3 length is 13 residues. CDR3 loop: CASSLRGSDTQYF.

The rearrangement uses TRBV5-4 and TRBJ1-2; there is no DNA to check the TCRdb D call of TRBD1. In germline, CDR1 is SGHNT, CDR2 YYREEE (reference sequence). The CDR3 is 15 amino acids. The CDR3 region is CASSRADRGVYGYTF.

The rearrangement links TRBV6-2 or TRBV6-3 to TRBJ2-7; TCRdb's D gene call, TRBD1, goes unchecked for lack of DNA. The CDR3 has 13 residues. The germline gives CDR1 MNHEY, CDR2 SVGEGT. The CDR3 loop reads CASRIGGQYEQYF.

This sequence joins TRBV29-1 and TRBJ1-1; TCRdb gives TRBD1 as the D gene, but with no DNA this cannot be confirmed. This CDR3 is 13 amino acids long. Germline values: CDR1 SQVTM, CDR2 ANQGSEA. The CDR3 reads CSVGGQGNTEAFF.

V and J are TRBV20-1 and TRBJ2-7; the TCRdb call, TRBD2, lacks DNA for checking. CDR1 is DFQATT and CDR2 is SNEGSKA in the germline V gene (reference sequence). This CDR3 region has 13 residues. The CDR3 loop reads CSARGLENYEQYF.

The CDR3 sequence is CASSPSDHYEQYF. The chain links TRBV11-2 to TRBJ2-7. The germline V gene encodes CDR1 SGHAT and CDR2 FQNNGV. The CDR3 runs to 13 residues. The variable domain in full, with the rest retrieved from reference TRBV11-2 and TRBJ2-7, is EAGVAQSPRYKIIEKRQSVAFWCNPISGHATLYWYQQILGQGPKLLIQFQNNGVVDDSQLPKDRFSAERLKGVDSTLKIQPAKLEDSAVYLCASSPSDHYEQYFGPGTRLTVT.

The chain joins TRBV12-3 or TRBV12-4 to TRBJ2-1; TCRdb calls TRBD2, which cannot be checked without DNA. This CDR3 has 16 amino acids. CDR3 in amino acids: CASRLLTSGNYNEQFF.

The chain's CDR3 is CSVELAGVQNIQYF. V and J are TRBV29-1 and TRBJ2-4; lacking DNA, the TRBD2 call made by TCRdb goes unchecked. Germline CDR1 reads SQVTM; CDR2 reads ANQGSEA. The CDR3 covers 14 residues.

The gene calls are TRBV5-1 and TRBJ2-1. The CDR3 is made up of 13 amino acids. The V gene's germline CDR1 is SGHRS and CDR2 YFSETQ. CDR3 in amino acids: CASANGVYNEQFF.

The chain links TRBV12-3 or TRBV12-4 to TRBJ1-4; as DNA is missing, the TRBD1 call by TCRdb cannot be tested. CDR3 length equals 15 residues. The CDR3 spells CASSRGGTGLRKLFF.

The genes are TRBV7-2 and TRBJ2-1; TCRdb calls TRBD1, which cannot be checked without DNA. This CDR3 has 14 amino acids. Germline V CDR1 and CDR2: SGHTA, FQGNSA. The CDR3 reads CASSLGTGLSEQFF.

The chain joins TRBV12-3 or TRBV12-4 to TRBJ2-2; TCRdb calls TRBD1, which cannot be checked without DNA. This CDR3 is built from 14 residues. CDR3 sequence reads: CASRGRIAAGELFF.